One sample yielded the 29 T cell receptor beta chains listed below, sequenced in a study of Graves' ophthalmopathy and Graves' hyperthyroidism. Amplified material comprised TCR beta CDR3 regions derived from RNA transcripts. First-round RT-PCR with HTBI primers preceded a second-round multiplex PCR. TCRdb re-derived calls from the multiplex PCR reads in MiXCR, one entry per CDR3 protein. The sample lists 1 million to 1.3 million distinct CDR3 sequences, about two fifths seen once, with 11% in the top ten. Specimen: peripheral blood or thyroid tissue (not recorded which). Source of these receptors: an adult man with Graves' hyperthyroidism.

This clonotype has a count of ten or more. The chain recombines TRBV9 with TRBJ1-4; D not resolved. The CDR3 has 15 amino acids. Trimming removed 0 bases at V and 8 bases at J, with 14 bases between. Germline V gene data show CDR1 as SGDLS and CDR2 as YYNGEE. The CDR3 region is CASSVAGTGREKLFF. The DNA for the CDR3 is TGTGCCAGCAGCGTAGCAGGCACGGGTCGGGAAAAACTGTTTTTT.

This clonotype was seen only a few times. The chain links TRBV9 to TRBJ2-2; possibly TRBD2 for D (6 bases). Trimming took 0 bases from V and 5 from J, leaving 11 bases between them. Germline-derived CDR1 and CDR2 are SGDLS and YYNGEE. This CDR3 region has 15 residues. CDR3: CASSVGAAGTGELFF. The CDR3, as DNA: TGTGCCAGCAGCGTAGGGGCTGCGGGGACCGGGGAGCTGTTTTTT.

This clonotype occurred a few times. The V call is TRBV7-2, the J call TRBJ2-7, with D perhaps TRBD2 (5 bases). The CDR3 loop spans 13 amino acids. Germline loops: CDR1 SGHTA, CDR2 FQGNSA. Trimming removed 5 bases at V and 7 bases at J, with 15 bases between. DNA of the CDR3: TGTGCCAGCAGCCCCGGGTCGGGGTGGGAGCAGTACTTC. It translates to CASSPGSGWEQYF.

V usage is TRBV2 and J usage is TRBJ1-5; D is possibly TRBD1 (5 bases). The length of the CDR3 is 13 residues. Germline-derived CDR1 and CDR2 are SNHLY and FYNNEI. The V gene lost 8 bases and the J gene lost 1 base, with 9 bases spanning the gap. The CDR3 region has the DNA TGTGCCAGCGACGGGGGGAGCAATCAGCCCCAGCATTTT. It is translated as CASDGGSNQPQHF.

In its sample, this clonotype was seen many times. This rearrangement joins TRBV7-2 to TRBJ2-5, with D uncertain. CDR3 length: 12 residues. Germline assignment: CDR1 SGHTA and CDR2 FQGNSA. V was shortened by 5 bases and J by 5 bases, with 9 bases between the two germline ends. CDR3 sequence (DNA): TGTGCCAGCAGCCCTCTTTTGGAGACCCAGTACTTC. This codes for CASSPLLETQYF. Together with reference TRBV7-2 and TRBJ2-5, the CDR3 gives the full variable domain: GAGVSQSPSNKVTEKGKDVELRCDPISGHTALYWYRQSLGQGLEFLIYFQGNSAPDKSGLPSDRFSAERTGGSVSTLTIQRTQQEDSAVYLCASSPLLETQYFGPGTRLLVL.

On this clonotype: This sequence may be a read error, since a much larger clone differs from it by one base. In DNA form, the CDR3 reads TGTGCCAGCAGCTTAGTGTCAGCCTATGGCCACACCTTC. This sequence encodes CASSLVSAYGHTF. V is TRBV7-9 and J is TRBJ1-2; D is undetermined. Germline-derived CDR1 and CDR2 are SEHNR and FQNEAQ (reference sequence). The CDR3 extends over 13 amino acids. The full variable domain, completed using reference TRBV7-9 and TRBJ1-2, is DTGVSQNPRHKITKRGQNVTFRCDPISEHNRLYWYRQTLGQGPEFLTYFQNEAQLEKSRLLSDRFSAERPKGSFSTLEIQRTEQGDSAMYLCASSLVSAYGHTFGSGTRLTVV.

This clonotype occurred many times. The CDR3 loop reads CSARGDRGGNTIYF. In DNA form, the CDR3 reads TGCAGTGCTAGAGGGGACAGGGGAGGAAACACCATATATTTT. The chain combines TRBV20-1 with TRBJ1-3; TRBD1 agrees at 10 bases. The CDR3 runs 14 residues. Germline values: CDR1 DFQATT, CDR2 SNEGSKA (reference sequence). The trim removed 1 base at V and 4 bases at J, leaving 1 base unmatched.

Comment on this clonotype: One junction end does not reproduce the germline sequence, and a read error may be involved. The rearrangement uses TRBV7-9 and TRBJ2-7; D not resolved. This CDR3 is built from 15 residues. CDR1 and CDR2 (germline): SEHNR, FQNEAQ (reference sequence). As DNA, the CDR3 is TGCGCCAGCAGCCAAGAAATAAACAGATACTACGAGCAGTACTTC. Translated, it gives CASSQEINRYYEQYF.

This clonotype was counted many times. The chain employs TRBV19 and TRBJ2-2; 7 bases agree with TRBD2. Germline trimming cut 5 bases from V and 5 bases from J; bases unmatched to any gene: 8. This CDR3 region has 15 residues. CDR1 and CDR2 (germline): LNHDA, SQIVND (reference sequence). CDR3 nucleotide sequence: TGTGCCAGTAGTCAGCTTAGCGGGTGGACCGGGGAGCTGTTTTTT. Protein sequence: CASSQLSGWTGELFF. The variable domain in full, completed from reference TRBV19 and TRBJ2-2, reads DGGITQSPKYLFRKEGQNVTLSCEQNLNHDAMYWYRQDPGQGLRLIYYSQIVNDFQKGDIAEGYSVSREKKESFPLTVTSAQKNPTAFYLCASSQLSGWTGELFFGEGSRLTVL.

This clonotype was detected only a few times. This chain connects TRBV4-3 to TRBJ1-1; D is unclear. V lost 0 bases and J 2 bases, leaving 10 bases between the germline ends. This CDR3 contains 15 residues. CDR1 is LGHNA and CDR2 is YSLEER in the germline V gene. The CDR3: CASSQDIETNTEAFF. The CDR3 DNA reads as TGCGCCAGCAGCCAAGATATTGAAACAAACACTGAAGCTTTCTTT.

The sample holds a few counts of this clonotype. The chain couples TRBV9 to TRBJ2-5; D possibly uses TRBD1 or TRBD2 (6 bases each). Germline-derived CDR1 and CDR2 are SGDLS and YYNGEE. Trimming took off 2 bases at V and 6 bases at J, with 14 bases between the two ends. The CDR3 is 14 residues long. CDR3 amino acids: CASSVESGAKTQYF. CDR3 nucleotides: TGTGCCAGCAGCGTTGAATCGGGGGCTAAGACCCAGTACTTC.

This clonotype occurred many times. The CDR3 coding sequence is TGTGCCAGCAGTTTAGGCGGACAGATCGAGCAGTACTTC. The encoded protein is CASSLGGQIEQYF. The chain links TRBV12-3 or TRBV12-4 to TRBJ2-7; tentative D call: TRBD1 (6 bases). This CDR3 has 13 residues. With 1 base removed from V and 6 bases from J, the gap between germline ends came to 10 bases.

This chain uses TRBV11-2 with TRBJ2-7, with D perhaps TRBD1 (6 bases). V was shortened by 2 bases and J by 0 bases, with 14 bases between the two germline ends. Looked up from germline, CDR1 is SGHAT and CDR2 is FQNNGV. The CDR3 totals 16 residues. CDR3 coding DNA: TGTGCCAGCAGCTTACCCGGACAGCTGGCCTCCTACGAGCAGTACTTC. Translation gives CASSLPGQLASYEQYF.

In regard to this clonotype: The junction departs from the called germline gene at one end, perhaps through a read error. J is TRBJ2-1 and V is TRBV29-1, with D uncertain. CDR1 and CDR2 (germline): SQVTM, ANQGSEA. The length of the CDR3 is 11 residues. This chain's CDR3 is CSVAGYTEQFF. CDR3 coding DNA: TGCAGCGTTGCTGGTTACACTGAGCAGTTCTTC.

This clonotype was observed a few times. The rearrangement links TRBV7-9 to TRBJ2-2; 8 bases are shared with TRBD2. J gave up 7 bases and V 4 bases, and 11 bases lay outside the gene matches. This CDR3 comprises 16 residues. The germline V gene has CDR1 SEHNR and CDR2 FQNEAQ (reference sequence). The CDR3 spells CASSSRTSKISGELFF. The DNA of the CDR3 is TGTGCCAGCAGCTCCCGGACTAGCAAGATTAGCGGGGAGCTGTTTTTT. Supplemented by reference TRBV7-9 and TRBJ2-2, the full variable domain reads DTGVSQNPRHKITKRGQNVTFRCDPISEHNRLYWYRQTLGQGPEFLTYFQNEAQLEKSRLLSDRFSAERPKGSFSTLEIQRTEQGDSAMYLCASSSRTSKISGELFFGEGSRLTVL.

This clonotype has ten or more counts. Here the CDR3 DNA reads TGCAGTCCTGGGTCCCAAGAGACCCAGTACTTC. It yields the protein CSPGSQETQYF. The V and J genes are TRBV20-1 and TRBJ2-5; D is undetermined. Trimming removed 8 bases from V and 1 base from J, with 8 bases in between. Germline V gene sequence: CDR1 DFQATT, CDR2 SNEGSKA (reference sequence). There are 11 residues in the CDR3.

The V and J genes are TRBV29-1 and TRBJ2-7; D tentatively fits TRBD1 or TRBD2 (5 bases each). V shed 7 bases and J shed 7 bases, with 20 bases lying between them. CDR1 SQVTM and CDR2 ANQGSEA come from the germline V gene. The CDR3 spans 13 residues. CDR3: CSAGEGSRLEQYF. CDR3 DNA: TGCAGCGCTGGCGAGGGGTCCCGGTTGGAGCAGTACTTC.

This sequence joins TRBV11-2 and TRBJ2-7, with a possible D match to TRBD1 (7 bases). The CDR3 is 13 amino acids. Germline V gene sequence: CDR1 SGHAT, CDR2 FQNNGV. Trimming left V 8 bases short and J 0 bases short, with 11 bases between. CDR3 nucleotide sequence: TGTGCCAGCGGGACAGCGGGCTCCTACGAGCAGTACTTC. Translation: CASGTAGSYEQYF.

This clonotype was seen many times. V is TRBV25-1 and J is TRBJ1-5; a possible D gene is TRBD1 (6 bases). The CDR3 is 16 amino acids. Per the germline V gene, CDR1 is MGHDK and CDR2 is SYGVNS. CDR3 DNA sequence: TGTGCAAAGGGTCGGGGGCGGGGCGCGGGCAATCAGCCCCAGCATTTT. Encoded protein: CAKGRGRGAGNQPQHF.

This clonotype was observed a few times. This chain links TRBV5-8 with TRBJ2-7; D possibly uses TRBD1 or TRBD2 (5 bases each). Trimming left V 3 bases short and J 3 bases short, with 19 bases between. Germline V gene sequence: CDR1 SGHTS, CDR2 YDEGEE. This CDR3 is built from 16 residues. The CDR3 sequence: CASSSRGQGAYYEQYF. In nucleotides, the CDR3 is TGTGCCAGCAGCTCACGGGGTCAAGGGGCTTACTACGAGCAGTACTTC.

V and J are TRBV20-1 and TRBJ2-7, with 11 bases identical to TRBD1. The V segment lost 4 bases and the J segment 2 bases; nucleotides outside the gene matches: 7. Germline lookup yields CDR1 DFQATT and CDR2 SNEGSKA (reference sequence). The CDR3 has 15 residues. CDR3 region: CSANPGTGGPYEQYF. CDR3 DNA: TGCAGTGCTAATCCCGGGACAGGGGGACCCTACGAGCAGTACTTC.

Only a few counts were recorded for this clonotype. A junction boundary mismatches the germline segment, possibly from a read error. The chain carries TRBV5-1 and TRBJ2-7; 9 bases are a match to TRBD1. Per the germline V gene, CDR1 is SGHRS and CDR2 is YFSETQ. The CDR3 extends over 14 amino acids. CDR3 DNA sequence: TGTGCCAGCAGCTGGGGACAGGGCGACTACGAGCAGTACTTC. The encoded protein is CASSWGQGDYEQYF.

This clonotype has a count of ten or more. V and J are TRBV2 and TRBJ1-3; a possible D gene is TRBD1 (6 bases). Germline loops: CDR1 SNHLY, CDR2 FYNNEI. V was pared by 3 bases and J by 1 base, with 10 bases between. The CDR3 has 15 residues. The CDR3 sequence is CASSEGRGSGNTIYF. The CDR3 nucleotides read TGTGCCAGCAGTGAGGGCAGGGGATCTGGAAACACCATATATTTT.

Only a few counts were recorded for this clonotype. This chain connects TRBV10-3 to TRBJ1-5; D remains ambiguous. Trimming removed 10 bases from V and 0 bases from J, with 19 bases in between. Germline CDR1 ENHRY, CDR2 SYGVKD. This CDR3 is 16 amino acids long. The CDR3 nucleotides read TGTGCCACCAGCTTGGGTCCCGACGGTAGCAATCAGCCCCAGCATTTT. Translation: CATSLGPDGSNQPQHF.

The sample holds many counts of this clonotype. The V call is TRBV7-8, the J call TRBJ2-7, with TRBD1 matching 8 bases. The germline V gene encodes CDR1 SGHVS and CDR2 FQNEAQ. With V trimmed by 5 bases and J by 5 bases, 8 bases remained unmatched. There are 14 residues in the CDR3. The CDR3 region is CASSPLTGADEQYF. As DNA, the CDR3 is TGTGCCAGCAGCCCCCTGACAGGGGCGGACGAGCAGTACTTC.

The table lists this clonotype with a count of one. This chain connects TRBV29-1 to TRBJ1-1; possible D gene TRBD1, 5 bases. This CDR3 spans 11 amino acids. Trimming cost V 4 bases and J 7 bases, with 10 bases left between them. The germline CDR1 and CDR2 sequences are SQVTM and ANQGSEA. The CDR3 DNA follows: TGCAGCGTTGCGAGAGGGGTTGAAGCTTTCTTT. Translating it yields CSVARGVEAFF.

Notes on this clonotype: A read error may explain this, as a much larger clone is one base away. The gene calls are TRBV11-2 and TRBJ2-7, with 11 bases that match TRBD1. This CDR3 spans 15 amino acids. Per the germline V gene, CDR1 is SGHAT and CDR2 is FQNNGV. The CDR3: CASSFSGQGVYGQYF. CDR3 coding DNA: TGTGCCAGCAGCTTTTCGGGACAGGGGGTCTACGGGCAGTACTTC.

This clonotype was detected a few times. V is TRBV9 and J is TRBJ2-7; the D gene is possibly TRBD2 (5 bases). Germline-derived CDR1 and CDR2 are SGDLS and YYNGEE. This CDR3 has 13 amino acids. The V gene lost 1 base and the J gene lost 5 bases, with 10 bases spanning the gap. CDR3 sequence (DNA): TGTGCCAGCAGCGTAAGCGGATCACACGAGCAGTACTTC. Amino acids: CASSVSGSHEQYF. Full variable domain (outside the CDR3, taken from reference TRBV9 and TRBJ2-7): DSGVTQTPKHLITATGQRVTLRCSPRSGDLSVYWYQQSLDQGLQFLIQYYNGEERAKGNILERFSAQQFPDLHSELNLSSLELGDSALYFCASSVSGSHEQYFGPGTRLTVT.

This clonotype was seen ten or more times. V and J are TRBV12-3 or TRBV12-4 and TRBJ2-5; D tentatively fits TRBD1 or TRBD2 (5 bases each). The CDR3 loop spans 14 amino acids. Between the trimmed V and J ends, which lost 7 bases and 4 bases, there was a span of 16 bases. This CDR3 is CASTRGVVRETQYF. The CDR3, as DNA: TGTGCCAGCACGAGGGGAGTAGTTAGAGAGACCCAGTACTTC.